These 5 T cell receptor beta chains originate from one sample sequenced in a study of cytomegalovirus exposure and HLA in healthy donors. This table comes from immunoSEQ multiplex PCR, and its TCRdb copy is limited to in-frame clones, with some not included. The repertoire has around 150,000 clones, 70% to 85% of them found once; the top ten carry 25% to 30%. Input material: PBMCs. These receptors all come from a man aged 25-45 years in good health and CMV-seropositive.

The rearrangement uses TRBV11-2 and TRBJ2-7, with TRBD1 matching 9 bases. After removal of 1 base from V and 7 bases from J, the junction contained 14 bases not matched to a gene. This CDR3 is 17 amino acids long. In germline, CDR1 is SGHAT, CDR2 FQNNGV. The CDR3 DNA reads TGTGCCAGCAGCTTAGCCCTCCTGACAGGGGGTTCGGAGGAGCAGTACTTC. This translates into CASSLALLTGGSEEQYF.

The chain is built from TRBV6-6 and TRBJ1-2, with 8 bases aligning to TRBD1. CDR1 is MNHNY, CDR2 SVGAGI, per germline (reference sequence). This CDR3 is 14 amino acids long. Unmatched junction bases numbered 11, after V lost 6 bases and J lost 8 bases. CDR3 protein: CASRDGTGPSGYTF. The CDR3 DNA sequence: TGTGCCAGCAGGGATGGGACAGGCCCTAGCGGCTACACCTTC.

The chain combines TRBV7-3 with TRBJ1-1; perhaps TRBD1 as D (5 bases). The CDR3 has 15 amino acids. V dropped 6 bases and J dropped 1 base, with 15 bases sitting between them. The germline CDR1 and CDR2 sequences are SGHTA and FQGTGA. The CDR3 here is CASRSNAGGNTEAFF. In nucleotides, the CDR3 is TGTGCCAGCAGATCGAACGCGGGGGGGAACACTGAAGCTTTCTTT.

This clone has more than one count but fewer than ten. This chain uses TRBV19 with TRBJ1-5; D is possibly TRBD1 (5 bases). Looked up from germline, CDR1 is LNHDA and CDR2 is SQIVND (reference sequence). This CDR3 region has 14 residues. V lost 10 bases and J 3 bases, leaving 16 bases between the germline ends. CDR3 sequence: CATKGVSNNQPQHF. In DNA, the CDR3 is TGTGCCACCAAAGGGGTCAGCAACAATCAGCCCCAGCATTTT.

The rearrangement links TRBV16 to TRBJ1-3, with D uncertain. CDR3 length: 16 residues. V was pared by 0 bases and J by 1 base, with 10 bases between. The germline V gene has CDR1 KGHSY and CDR2 FQNENV. The DNA of the CDR3 is TGTGCCAGCAGCCAATCGTCCGGGTTTTCTGGAAACACCATATATTTT. Encoded protein: CASSQSSGFSGNTIYF. Full variable domain (missing parts from reference TRBV16 and TRBJ1-3): GEEVAQTPKHLVRGEGQKAKLYCAPIKGHSYVFWYQQVLKNEFKFLISFQNENVFDETGMPKERFSAKCLPNSPCSLEIQATKLEDSAVYFCASSQSSGFSGNTIYFGEGSWLTVV.